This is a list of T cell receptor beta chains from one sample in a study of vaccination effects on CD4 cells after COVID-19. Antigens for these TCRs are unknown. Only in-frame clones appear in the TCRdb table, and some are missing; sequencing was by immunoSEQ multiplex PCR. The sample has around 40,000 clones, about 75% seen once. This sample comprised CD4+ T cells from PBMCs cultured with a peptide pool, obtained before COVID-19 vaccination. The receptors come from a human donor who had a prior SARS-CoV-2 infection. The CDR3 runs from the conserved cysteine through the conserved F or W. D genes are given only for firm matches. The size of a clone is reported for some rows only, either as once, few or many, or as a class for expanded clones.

DNA: TGTGCCAGCAGCTTGGCCCCAGTCAGCGACAATGAAAAACTGTTTTTT; CDR3: CASSLAPVSDNEKLFF; J: TRBJ1-4; V: TRBV5-4; size: NA; D: NA
DNA: TGTGCCACCAGAACAGCCGACGGGGAAAAACTGTTTTTT; CDR3: CATRTADGEKLFF; J: TRBJ1-4; V: TRBV19; size: few; D: NA
DNA: TGTGCCAGCAGGGGACTAAAACGGGGCAGCACTGAAGCTTTCTTT; CDR3: CASRGLKRGSTEAFF; J: TRBJ1-1; V: TRBV11-2; size: once; D: NA
DNA: TGTGCCAGCAGCCGGCTGGGGACAGGGCAAGAGACCCAGTACTTC; CDR3: CASSRLGTGQETQYF; J: TRBJ2-5; V: TRBV7-3; size: NA; D: TRBD1
DNA: TGTGCCAGCAGCCAACTAGCGGGAGGTAGCGAGACCCAGTACTTC; CDR3: CASSQLAGGSETQYF; J: TRBJ2-5; V: TRBV4-2; size: NA; D: TRBD2
DNA: TGTGCCAGTAGTGATTGGGACAGATTATACGAGCAGTACTTC; CDR3: CASSDWDRLYEQYF; J: TRBJ2-7; V: TRBV19; size: NA; D: TRBD1
DNA: TGCGCCAGCAGCCCTTCCCCCGACAGGGTGAACACTGAAGCTTTCTTT; CDR3: CASSPSPDRVNTEAFF; J: TRBJ1-1; V: TRBV5-1; size: once; D: TRBD1
DNA: TGTGCCAGCAGCTTACGGGCGGGGAAGGAGTACTTC; CDR3: CASSLRAGKEYF; J: TRBJ2-5; V: TRBV7-2; size: NA; D: NA
DNA: TGTGCCAGCAGCCAAGATCGAGGTTCAGGGGGCTACGAGCAGTACTTC; CDR3: CASSQDRGSGGYEQYF; J: TRBJ2-7; V: TRBV3-1/TRBV3-2; size: NA; D: TRBD1
DNA: TGTGCCAGCAGCTTAGCCGGGCAGGGTGGGGATACGCAGTATTTT; CDR3: CASSLAGQGGDTQYF; J: TRBJ2-3; V: TRBV7-8; size: NA; D: NA
DNA: TGTGCCAGCGTCCGGGACTCTCAAGAGACCCAGTACTTC; CDR3: CASVRDSQETQYF; J: TRBJ2-5; V: TRBV7-9; size: NA; D: NA
DNA: TGTGCCAGCAGTTTATTCTCCGCTAGCACAGATACGCAGTATTTT; CDR3: CASSLFSASTDTQYF; J: TRBJ2-3; V: TRBV28; size: once; D: NA
DNA: TGTGCCAGCAGTTTTACCTCTTACGGGGGCACCATATATTTT; CDR3: CASSFTSYGGTIYF; J: TRBJ1-3; V: TRBV28; size: once; D: NA
DNA: TGTGCCAGCAGCCAGGACAGGAGCTCCTACAATGAGCAGTTCTTC; CDR3: CASSQDRSSYNEQFF; J: TRBJ2-1; V: TRBV5-4; size: NA; D: TRBD1
DNA: TGTGCCAGCAGCTCCGAACTAGCGGGAGGGGGAACAGATACGCAGTATTTT; CDR3: CASSSELAGGGTDTQYF; J: TRBJ2-3; V: TRBV6-2/TRBV6-3; size: NA; D: TRBD2
DNA: TGTGCCAGCAGCTTGGGGGCAATGAACACTGAAGCTTTCTTT; CDR3: CASSLGAMNTEAFF; J: TRBJ1-1; V: TRBV5-5; size: NA; D: NA
DNA: TGTGCCGCGACAGGGTCGGATAATGAAAAACTGTTTTTT; CDR3: CAATGSDNEKLFF; J: TRBJ1-4; V: TRBV19; size: NA; D: TRBD1
DNA: TGTGCCAGCAGTTTCCCGGCAGGGGGCAATCAGCCCCAGCATTTT; CDR3: CASSFPAGGNQPQHF; J: TRBJ1-5; V: TRBV28; size: few; D: NA
DNA: TGCGCCAGCAGCATTCAAACCTTGACTAGCGGGAGAGGGTTAGGAACCGGGGAGCTGTTTTTT; CDR3: CASSIQTLTSGRGLGTGELFF; J: TRBJ2-2; V: TRBV4-1; size: few; D: TRBD2
DNA: TGTGCCAGCAGCTTTCGAAAACAGGGGGCCTATGGCTACACCTTC; CDR3: CASSFRKQGAYGYTF; J: TRBJ1-2; V: TRBV5-4; size: NA; D: TRBD1
DNA: TGTGCCAGCGTCCAGGGGGGCCGAGGCACCGGGGAGCTGTTTTTT; CDR3: CASVQGGRGTGELFF; J: TRBJ2-2; V: TRBV7-6; size: few; D: NA
DNA: TGTGCCTGGAGTGCAGGGGGCGCAAAGACCCAGTACTTC; CDR3: CAWSAGGAKTQYF; J: TRBJ2-5; V: TRBV30; size: few; D: TRBD1
DNA: TGTGCCAGCAGCCCTGACAGGGGGCGAGAGCAGCCCCAGCATTTT; CDR3: CASSPDRGREQPQHF; J: TRBJ1-5; V: TRBV7-2; size: NA; D: TRBD1
DNA: TGTGCCAGCAGTGAACTTGGGTACCAGACCGAAAAACTGTTTTTT; CDR3: CASSELGYQTEKLFF; J: TRBJ1-4; V: TRBV6-1; size: NA; D: NA
DNA: TGTGCCAGCACAGGGTCTGCCGGGGAGCTGTTTTTT; CDR3: CASTGSAGELFF; J: TRBJ2-2; V: TRBV6-5; size: few; D: NA
DNA: TGCGCCAGCAGCCAATTAGCGCTGAACACCGGGGAGCTGTTTTTT; CDR3: CASSQLALNTGELFF; J: TRBJ2-2; V: TRBV4-3; size: NA; D: NA
DNA: TGTGCCAGCAGTGATAGGGAAAAAACCTCACCCCTCCACTTT; CDR3: CASSDREKTSPLHF; J: TRBJ1-6; V: TRBV2; size: few; D: NA
DNA: TGCGCCAGCAGCTATACACCGTTGAACACTGAAGCTTTCTTT; CDR3: CASSYTPLNTEAFF; J: TRBJ1-1; V: TRBV5-1; size: once; D: NA
DNA: TGTGCCAGCAGCTTACAGGCTAGAAACAATGAGCAGTTCTTC; CDR3: CASSLQARNNEQFF; J: TRBJ2-1; V: TRBV7-9; size: many; D: NA
DNA: TGTGCCAGCCTGTTGGGTACTGGAAACACCATATATTTT; CDR3: CASLLGTGNTIYF; J: TRBJ1-3; V: TRBV6-5; size: NA; D: NA
DNA: TGTGCCAGCAGCACATACGACAGGAGCTTCTCCTACGAGCAGTACTTC; CDR3: CASSTYDRSFSYEQYF; J: TRBJ2-7; V: TRBV7-8; size: NA; D: NA
DNA: TGTGCCAGCAGCCCTAGCCTAGCAGATACGCAGTATTTT; CDR3: CASSPSLADTQYF; J: TRBJ2-3; V: TRBV11-1; size: few; D: NA
DNA: TGTGCCAGCAGCTTAGCAATCGGGTGGGGAGAGACCCAGTACTTC; CDR3: CASSLAIGWGETQYF; J: TRBJ2-5; V: TRBV7-2; size: once; D: NA
DNA: TGCAGCCTCCTTTACAACACTGAAGCTTTCTTT; CDR3: CSLLYNTEAFF; J: TRBJ1-1; V: TRBV20-1; size: NA; D: NA
DNA: TGTGCCAGCAGCTCGGACAGGGGTCGCACAGATACGCAGTATTTT; CDR3: CASSSDRGRTDTQYF; J: TRBJ2-3; V: TRBV2; size: once; D: TRBD1
DNA: TGTGCCAGCATGGAACATGGCCCCGGGGTTGAAGCTTTCTTT; CDR3: CASMEHGPGVEAFF; J: TRBJ1-1; V: TRBV2; size: NA; D: NA
DNA: TGTGCCAGCAGCCCTGGGACTACCGGGGAGCAGTACTTC; CDR3: CASSPGTTGEQYF; J: TRBJ2-7; V: TRBV9; size: NA; D: TRBD2
DNA: TGCGCCAGCAGCGTTCACAAAGATACGCAGTATTTT; CDR3: CASSVHKDTQYF; J: TRBJ2-3; V: TRBV5-1; size: NA; D: NA
DNA: TGTGCCAGCAAGATCCTTTTAGCGGGGGACAATGAGCAGTTCTTC; CDR3: CASKILLAGDNEQFF; J: TRBJ2-1; V: TRBV7-9; size: NA; D: TRBD2
DNA: TGCGCCAGCAGCCCTTTGTTGACGCCGGGTGAGCAGTACTTC; CDR3: CASSPLLTPGEQYF; J: TRBJ2-7; V: TRBV5-1; size: NA; D: NA
DNA: TGTGCCAGCAGCCAAGGGACGGCTGGCAATCAGCCCCAGCATTTT; CDR3: CASSQGTAGNQPQHF; J: TRBJ1-5; V: TRBV4-2; size: NA; D: NA
DNA: TGTGCCAGCAGCCAAGGGGGGAGGGGGTTCACTGAAGCTTTCTTT; CDR3: CASSQGGRGFTEAFF; J: TRBJ1-1; V: TRBV3-1/TRBV3-2; size: NA; D: NA
DNA: TGTGCCAGCAGCCCCGGGGGACAGGGACCCTACAATGAGCAGTTCTTC; CDR3: CASSPGGQGPYNEQFF; J: TRBJ2-1; V: TRBV4-2; size: once; D: TRBD1
DNA: TGTGCCAGCAGCTTGGCCCCAGGGAGCACAGATACGCAGTATTTT; CDR3: CASSLAPGSTDTQYF; J: TRBJ2-3; V: TRBV7-3; size: few; D: NA
DNA: TGTGCCAGTAGTAGGACCGATAACTATGGCTACACCTTC; CDR3: CASSRTDNYGYTF; J: TRBJ1-2; V: TRBV19; size: few; D: NA
DNA: TGTGCCAGCAGTTATGGGGGGGCGTTAGCCGGGGAGCTGTTTTTT; CDR3: CASSYGGALAGELFF; J: TRBJ2-2; V: TRBV6-5; size: NA; D: NA
DNA: TGCGCCAGCAGCACCGGGACTAGGTCTTTCCCAGATACGCAGTATTTT; CDR3: CASSTGTRSFPDTQYF; J: TRBJ2-3; V: TRBV4-1; size: NA; D: TRBD2
DNA: TGTGCCAGCAGTGAGGACACACACTATGGCTACACCTTC; CDR3: CASSEDTHYGYTF; J: TRBJ1-2; V: TRBV6-1; size: NA; D: NA